A single sample is the source of the 22 T cell receptor beta chains below, sequenced in a study of early T cells in non-severe SARS-CoV-2 infection. A single record per CDR3 protein comes from TCRdb applying MiXCR to the 5' RACE reads. Here the sample spans 50,000 to 65,000 distinct CDR3 sequences, around 9% being singletons. What was sequenced was whole blood. The source of these receptors is an adult who was a healthcare worker with PCR-confirmed SARS-CoV-2 infection or an uninfected control (not recorded which).

The V gene is TRBV4-3, the J gene TRBJ1-2; TRBD1 matches 8 bases. Germline trimming cut 3 bases from V and 4 bases from J; bases unmatched to any gene: 7. Germline CDR1 and CDR2: LGHNA and YSLEER. CDR3 length: 15 amino acids. CDR3 residues: CASSQALDRAYGYTF. Written as DNA, the CDR3 is TGCGCCAGCAGCCAGGCCCTGGACAGGGCCTATGGCTACACCTTC.

The rearrangement uses TRBV9 and TRBJ2-2, with 9 bases fitting TRBD1. The trim removed 4 bases at V and 4 bases at J, leaving 14 bases unmatched. CDR1 is SGDLS, CDR2 YYNGEE, per germline. CDR3 length equals 18 residues. The CDR3 bases are TGTGCCAGCAGCAAATGGCCGGACAGGGGACTGGGCACCGGGGAGCTGTTTTTT. Translating gives CASSKWPDRGLGTGELFF.

This clonotype has ten or more counts. The chain has TRBV7-9 and TRBJ2-5; D is unresolved. This CDR3 region has 14 residues. Germline CDR1 and CDR2: SEHNR and FQNEAQ (reference sequence). The V end was cut by 5 bases, the J end by 2 bases, with 12 bases between. The CDR3: CASSGFLGQETQYF. CDR3 bases: TGTGCCAGCAGCGGCTTTCTGGGACAAGAGACCCAGTACTTC.

This clonotype came up many times. The V call is TRBV12-3 or TRBV12-4, the J call TRBJ1-2, with D possibly TRBD1 on 5 matching bases. The V end was cut by 1 base, the J end by 2 bases, with 5 bases between. The CDR3 spans 13 residues. The CDR3 DNA sequence: TGTGCCAGCAGTTTAGGACAGAACTATGGCTACACCTTC. Translating it yields CASSLGQNYGYTF.

In this sample, this clonotype turned up a few times. This chain connects TRBV7-8 to TRBJ2-2; either TRBD1 or TRBD2 may fit D (5 bases each). Germline CDR1 and CDR2: SGHVS and FQNEAQ. The CDR3 loop spans 16 amino acids. The germline V and J ends were trimmed by 5 bases and 0 bases, with 13 bases remaining between them. CDR3: CASSEWGRPNTGELFF. CDR3 nucleotide sequence: TGTGCCAGCAGCGAGTGGGGACGCCCGAACACCGGGGAGCTGTTTTTT.

In its sample, this clonotype was seen many times. J is TRBJ2-5 and V is TRBV6-2 or TRBV6-3; 8 bases match TRBD2. Germline-derived CDR1 and CDR2 are MNHEY and SVGEGT. With V trimmed by 5 bases and J by 2 bases, 19 bases remained unmatched. The CDR3 length is 19 residues. CDR3 DNA sequence: TGTGCCAGCAGTACCCGCGTTGGTAGCGGGAATGCGGGGCAAGAGACCCAGTACTTC. Protein: CASSTRVGSGNAGQETQYF.

CDR3 in amino acids: CASSAEAPRGSTEAFF. As DNA, the CDR3 is TGTGCCAGCAGTGCAGAAGCACCCAGGGGGAGCACTGAAGCTTTCTTT. The chain is built from TRBV2 and TRBJ1-1; TRBD1 matches at 7 bases. The ends lost 4 bases at V and 4 bases at J; junction bases unmatched: 12. Germline CDR1 is SNHLY and CDR2 is FYNNEI. The length of the CDR3 is 16 residues.

For the CDR3, the DNA is TGTGCCGGCCGACAGGGCCCCACTGAAGCTTTCTTT. This sequence encodes CAGRQGPTEAFF. The rearrangement uses TRBV30 and TRBJ1-1; TRBD1 agrees at 7 bases. Germline loops: CDR1 GTSNPN, CDR2 SVGIG (reference sequence). Trimming cost V 8 bases and J 4 bases; bases outside gene matches: 7. There are 12 residues in the CDR3.

In its sample, this clonotype was seen many times. The chain has TRBV19 and TRBJ2-3, with no clear D. The germline V and J ends were trimmed by 7 bases and 5 bases, with 13 bases remaining between them. The CDR3 spans 13 residues. Germline CDR1 reads LNHDA; CDR2 reads SQIVND (reference sequence). CDR3 sequence reads: CASIGSRGDTQYF. The CDR3 DNA is TGTGCCAGTATAGGGTCCCGTGGAGATACGCAGTATTTT.

The CDR3 spells CASSPQTAYEQYF. CDR3 in DNA: TGTGCCAGCAGCCCTCAAACAGCCTACGAGCAGTACTTC. The genes are TRBV6-5 and TRBJ2-7, with D uncertain. Trimming shortened V by 6 bases and J by 2 bases, and 11 bases separated the two germline ends. The CDR3 is 13 residues long. Germline V lookup: CDR1 MNHEY, CDR2 SVGAGI.

The V and J genes are TRBV19 and TRBJ2-7, with 8 nucleotides matching TRBD1. The CDR3 is made up of 14 amino acids. Germline CDR1 is LNHDA and CDR2 is SQIVND (reference sequence). V shed 5 bases, J shed 3 bases, and the junction held 6 bases outside the gene matches. DNA of the CDR3: TGTGCCAGTAGTCCAAGACAGGGGTTCTACGAGCAGTACTTC. Translated: CASSPRQGFYEQYF.

This chain uses TRBV9 with TRBJ2-7; D gene unclear. Trimming took off 0 bases at V and 1 base at J, with 8 bases between the two ends. Germline V CDR1 and CDR2: SGDLS, YYNGEE. The CDR3 runs to 14 residues. The CDR3 sequence is CASSVATGSYEQYF. The CDR3 region has the DNA TGTGCCAGCAGCGTAGCTACGGGTTCCTACGAGCAGTACTTC.

This clonotype was detected ten times or more. V usage is TRBV6-4 and J usage is TRBJ1-2; tentatively, D is TRBD1 (6 bases). Germline assignment: CDR1 MRHNA and CDR2 SNTAGT. V was pared by 7 bases and J by 5 bases, with 20 bases between. CDR3 length: 15 residues. Here the CDR3 reads CASTARAGAPYGYTF. In DNA, the CDR3 is TGTGCCAGCACCGCCAGGGCGGGGGCTCCGTATGGCTACACCTTC.

This clonotype was recorded many times. The chain employs TRBV19 and TRBJ1-4; TRBD1 aligns across 10 bases. The junction had 12 bases not matched to a gene; V was cut back by 10 bases and J by 7 bases. Germline lookup yields CDR1 LNHDA and CDR2 SQIVND (reference sequence). The CDR3 has 15 residues. For the CDR3, the DNA is TGTGCCACCAACGGGGGACAGGGGTTCGGTGAAAAACTGTTTTTT. The encoded protein is CATNGGQGFGEKLFF.

This clonotype was detected many times. The genes are TRBV29-1 and TRBJ2-1, with 12 bases fitting TRBD2. The CDR3 has 15 residues. The V gene end was trimmed by 2 bases and the J gene end by 9 bases; junction bases not matched to a gene: 8. CDR1 and CDR2 (germline): SQVTM, ANQGSEA. CDR3 sequence reads: CSVERSSGRAREQFF. The CDR3 nucleotides read TGCAGCGTTGAAAGGTCTAGCGGGAGGGCACGTGAGCAGTTCTTC.

This clonotype was observed many times. V usage is TRBV12-3 or TRBV12-4 and J usage is TRBJ2-7; 8 bases line up with TRBD2. The CDR3 is 15 amino acids. Trimming cost V 5 bases and J 1 base; bases outside gene matches: 7. CDR3 in DNA: TGTGCCAGCAGTCCGAGCGGGAGTGATTCCTACGAGCAGTACTTC. This translates into CASSPSGSDSYEQYF.

This clonotype was observed at least ten times. The chain employs TRBV6-5 and TRBJ1-6, with D possibly matching TRBD1 (5 bases). Germline loops: CDR1 MNHEY, CDR2 SVGAGI. There are 18 residues in the CDR3. The V end lost 2 bases, the J end lost 0 bases, and 14 bases lay between the germline ends. The CDR3 here is CASSYMLSGGSYNSPLHF. The CDR3 region has the DNA TGTGCCAGCAGTTACATGCTTTCTGGGGGCTCCTATAATTCACCCCTCCACTTT.

The sample holds a few counts of this clonotype. This chain links TRBV5-1 with TRBJ1-1; 7 bases agree with TRBD1. Germline trimming cut 3 bases from V and 5 bases from J; bases unmatched to any gene: 7. Looked up from germline, CDR1 is SGHRS and CDR2 is YFSETQ. The CDR3 length is 14 residues. The CDR3 loop reads CASSYTGVVTEAFF. The CDR3 DNA sequence: TGCGCCAGCAGCTATACAGGGGTTGTGACTGAAGCTTTCTTT.

This clonotype appeared many times. The chain combines TRBV12-3 or TRBV12-4 with TRBJ2-3; TRBD1 or TRBD2 may be the D gene (5 bases each). V was clipped by 6 bases and J by 11 bases, with 12 bases between them. The CDR3 sequence is 11 residues long. In DNA, the CDR3 is TGTGCCAGCAGCCCCGGGGACCGGCAGTATTTT. Protein product: CASSPGDRQYF.

This clonotype occurred many times. The chain is built from TRBV28 and TRBJ2-7; weak D call: TRBD1 (6 bases). CDR1 is MDHEN, CDR2 SYDVKM, per germline. Trimming left V 6 bases short and J 1 base short, with 7 bases between. The CDR3 spans 12 residues. The CDR3 DNA follows: TGTGCCAGCAGAACAGGGTCCTACGAGCAGTACTTC. Amino acids: CASRTGSYEQYF.

The chain recombines TRBV11-2 with TRBJ2-3; 11 bases are a match to TRBD2. V was pared by 5 bases and J by 4 bases, with 2 bases of the junction left unmatched. The germline CDR1 and CDR2 sequences are SGHAT and FQNNGV. This CDR3 contains 14 residues. The CDR3 DNA is TGTGCCAGCAGCGCGGGACTAGCGGCAGATACGCAGTATTTT. Its translation: CASSAGLAADTQYF.

This clonotype was counted ten times or more. This sequence joins TRBV12-3 or TRBV12-4 and TRBJ2-7, with D tentatively TRBD1 (5 bases). V shed 6 bases and J shed 3 bases, with 12 bases lying between them. CDR3 size: 13 residues. The CDR3 region is CASSRTRVYEQYF. DNA of the CDR3: TGTGCCAGCAGCCGGACAAGGGTCTACGAGCAGTACTTC.